The TCR beta chain under discussion was sequenced for a study of blood T cells in healthy people across ages (dated by TCRdb to 2014 to 2015). As for the study more broadly: In model experiments, roughly one uniquely barcoded TCR beta cDNA molecule per two T cells was captured by template switching. Using deep sequencing normalized with unique cDNA molecular identifiers, the study measured how TCR beta repertoire diversity changes with age. Donors were grouped into four age groups: young (average approximately 15 years), middle-aged (roughly 38), aged (around 60) and long-lived (around 82). To avoid experimental bias, donors of different ages were randomly spread across the sequencing lanes. Two additional independent replicas of 1 million unique cDNA reads from the same blood draw were analyzed for two donors (one aged 18 to 30 and one aged 80 or older).

This clonotype was seen more than once but under ten times. It has no known antigen specificity. No quality values exist for individual bases; no much larger clone is one base distant. Donors were a few dozen systemically healthy Caucasian individuals from Russia aged roughly 6 to 95 years. Each donor gave approximately 10 milliliters of peripheral blood, collected into EDTA-treated Vacutainer tubes. PBMCs were isolated by Ficoll-Paque density-gradient centrifugation, with at least 7 million obtained per sample. Total RNA, at least 5.5 micrograms per sample, was extracted from PBMCs with Trizol reagent. The percentages of naive CD45RAhigh/CD27high T cells were determined by flow cytometry on a PBMC aliquot from every donor. The library relied on 5' RACE. This sample was sequenced with an Illumina HiSeq 2500. A second roughly 7 to 11 cycle PCR used a sample-barcoded 5' primer and a J-beta primer mix. A unique molecular identifier was introduced onto each TCR beta cDNA molecule by a template-switch 5' adaptor carrying 12 random nucleotides. At least 3 million CDR3-containing paired-end reads were obtained from each sample. First-strand cDNA synthesis was performed from all RNA using the Mint cDNA synthesis kit, with priming by a TRBC-specific oligonucleotide. All cDNA was treated with uracil-DNA glycosylase and then went through a first 18-cycle PCR with the universal primers M1SS and BC2_uni_R. The study's own analysis went as follows. Normalization of each sample was performed by random selection of 1 million high-quality reads, each carrying a distinct molecular identifier. Reads with shared molecular identifiers were discarded instead of being binned into consensus sequences. MiTCR, set to a Q25 quality threshold and the strictest error-elimination algorithm, was used for CDR3 identification, clonotype clustering and error correction. A nonparametric unseen species model using Euler transformation provided a lower-bound estimate of total TCR beta diversity. TCRdb handled the public reads itself, with Q25 trimming in fastp and clone calling in MiXCR, and kept productive beta chains. A single entry per CDR3 protein holds the most common genes and DNA from its merged rows. The V and J calls, along with clone size, are taken from TCRdb and not from the paper's own processing. The sample table records 1.2 million to 1.5 million distinct CDR3 sequences; approximately 60% of these occur just once. The top ten hold over 5% of the sample.

The investigation overall reported the following: Donor CMV infection status was unknown, potentially confounding age-related changes in expanded clonotypes. There was a strong correlation between observed TCR beta diversity and the percentage of naive T cells measured by flow cytometry. As age increased, observed TCR beta diversity per million T cells dropped in a roughly linear way, and a significant reduction was already evident by age about 40. Estimates of total diversity from one million sequenced T cells were regarded as lower bounds and underestimates. Compared with the aged group, the long-lived group had more naive CD4+ T cells, fewer expanded clones and increased TCR diversity, a pattern suggesting age selection. Because profiling used bulk unsorted PBMCs, naive and antigen-experienced compartments could not be compared conclusively.

From the cysteine through the phenylalanine, the CDR3 covers 15 amino acids. The CDR3 DNA has 45 bases and is translated from base 1. V loses 3 bases at its end and J loses 4 bases; junction bases beyond the gene matches: 6. Via the germline V gene, CDR1 is SNHLY and CDR2 FYNNEI. The sequence was collected from a young man in good health. Sequencing input: blood. Rearrangement joined TRBV2 to TRBJ1-5; TRBD1 agrees with 7 junctional bases. CDR3 sequence: CASSEAGQVNQPQHF. The DNA sequence is as follows: TGTGCCAGCAGTGAGGCCGGACAGGTGAATCAGCCCCAGCATTTT.